This T cell receptor beta chain emerged from a study of cytomegalovirus exposure and HLA in healthy donors (dated by TCRdb to between 2016 and 2019). Context from the whole study: In an earlier analysis of 587 of the donors, 250 to 350 Gb of sequence data and just under 120 million unique TCR beta sequences from roughly 200 million T cells were reported. Roughly 320 gigabases of sequencing data and around 88 million unique TCR sequences made up an early release that covered nearly 650 HLA-typed donors. The genetic ancestry cluster associated with self-reported Caucasian donors included approximately 85% of the approximately 400 genotyped donors. The study aimed to test whether cataloging public T cell receptors could reveal signatures of past pathogen exposure. Using immunosequencing, the study profiled T cell repertoires from around 680 subjects and related those repertoires to cytomegalovirus serostatus. Along with the roughly 710-subject first cohort, a separate validation cohort of roughly 110 different subjects was used. To predict cytomegalovirus infection status, the study brought together high-throughput TCR immunosequencing, statistical association of individual TCRs with disease status, and machine learning. To study patterns of TCR occurrence, a later analysis re-analyzed previously published TCR beta repertoires from 700 or so donors and added high-resolution HLA genotyping. Rather than using new phenotypic data, the later analysis identified candidate immune exposures from TCR beta sequences and from how often those sequences occurred across donors. In an earlier analysis of 500 to 650 of the donors, high-throughput TCR beta sequencing was used to judge whether each TCR beta V gene segment behaved as functional or pseudogenic. Donor age, sex, ethnicity and CMV serostatus were compiled alongside the repertoire data. A later genetic analysis used genome-wide SNP genotypes for about 60% of the 666 donors, treating that subset as a discovery cohort. All discovery cohort repertoires had been generated using a single sequencing platform. HLA typing included class I and class II loci at four-digit resolution. Typing coverage varied by locus: roughly 620-640 donors for A, B, C, DRB1 and DQB1; more than 500 for DQA1; about 570 for DPA1; 450 to 480 for DPB1. Four or five DR-DQ haplotypes were handled as single units for association and clustering, since linkage in the cohort was strong. Among 300 to 500 genotyped donors of the cohort, an average of about 240,000 unique TCR beta nucleotide sequences was sequenced per donor, of which roughly 18% were non-productive.

What the research found in general, with its limitations: When HLA alleles, especially DR and DQ, strongly co-occurred, TCR associations were difficult to assign to individual alleles. Compared with the roughly 670-donor mean, donors in an Asian-associated ancestry cluster had fewer N-insertions in productive TCRs, according to a later genetic analysis. Because HLA typing was missing for some donors at each locus, association tests included only the typed subset. In a later analysis, most CMV-associated TCR beta chains were found to appear HLA-restricted, with HLA associations seemingly driven largely by CMV exposure. A later analysis found that TCR association rates varied across HLA loci, with DRB1 alleles showing the most associated TCRs and HLA-C alleles the fewest. Because the 87-base-pair reads could not distinguish some IMGT-functional V segments, including TRBV6-2 and TRBV6-3, those segments were excluded. Linkage disequilibrium might explain the correlated functional status among segregating V segments, but an unknown experimental factor could not be excluded. It was suggested by the authors that the approach could potentially be generalized to other disease states and immunological phenotypes. In a later genetic analysis, a missense DCLRE1C variant was associated with V-gene and J-gene trimming of TCR beta chains, and the association was replicated in an independent cohort. While some public TCRs were present in many individuals, most TCR sequences turned up only very rarely across donors. The only immune exposure information available for the cohort was CMV serostatus. The presence/absence analyses assumed that sequencing depth was roughly uniform across donors, and that assumption may not be true. The earlier analysis of about 600 of the donors excluded about 16 rarely observed V segments, including chromosome 9 orphons, because counts were too low. In both the original and validation cohorts, the classifier was reported to diagnose cytomegalovirus status with high specificity and sensitivity. A cluster of highly shared sequence variants was judged likely to be a technical artifact of the sequencing pipeline. In vitro tests confirmed that three of the cytomegalovirus-associated TCR beta chains recognize cytomegalovirus antigens. A further reported finding was that TCR beta sequences accurately predicted the HLA-A and HLA-B alleles for most subjects in the first cohort. Broadly in line with IMGT annotations, most TCR beta V segments showed up in productive rearrangements about 87% or about 30% of the time in an earlier analysis of around 550 of the donors. According to a later analysis, parvovirus B19, influenza, CMV and Epstein-Barr virus appeared linked to several top co-occurrence clusters. A later analysis found that HLA-associated TCR beta chains were more clonally expanded and had lower generation probabilities than equally common non-associated chains. A later analysis associated about 16,000 TCR beta sequences with specific HLA alleles at a false discovery rate of 0.05. The study gave a list of about 170 TCR beta chains associated with cytomegalovirus. Only TCR beta chains were sequenced in this cohort, and the absence of alpha or paired-chain data limited detectable features.

CDR3 length: 15 amino acids, cysteine to phenylalanine. Only the CDR3 part of the read is kept: 45 bases, read in frame from the first base. Per the germline V gene (reference sequence), SGHNT is the CDR1 and YYREEE is the CDR2. Compared with germline, V lacks 4 bases and J lacks 4 bases; bases without a gene match: 6. The library was prepared using the immunoSEQ multiplex PCR assay. For the multiplex PCR, a mixture combining 60 forward primers for TCR Vbeta segments and 13 reverse primers for TCR Jbeta segments was used. The CDR3 region of rearranged TCR beta genes was amplified from genomic DNA by a multiplex PCR assay. Amplified TCR beta libraries were sequenced as 87-base-pair reads on the Illumina HiSeq System. The paper's processing steps were these. Across the 670 or so repertoires, a later analysis counted approximately 75 million unique TCR beta chains, 8.5 million to 12 million of which were shared by at least two donors. Raw reads were error-corrected and collapsed into unique sequences with a nearest-neighbor algorithm that merged closely related sequences to remove PCR and sequencing errors. CDR3 sequences were aligned to IMGT reference sequences to assign V, D and J gene segments. For a sequence to be retained, a match of at least six nucleotides was required to both a V gene segment and a J gene segment. Rearrangements were classified as productive when the CDR3 lacked stop codons and remained in frame with V and J, and all other rearrangements were classified as non-productive. CDR3 was defined according to IMGT convention as the region running from the second conserved V-encoded cysteine to the conserved J-encoded phenylalanine. Sequences without an unambiguous match to a single V gene segment were excluded from the earlier analysis of almost 600 of the donors. An earlier analysis of 550 to 650 of the donors classified V segments as functional when productive rearrangements were above 56.7% and as segregating when the standard deviation between donors was above 5%. A statistical classification framework was developed to diagnose cytomegalovirus status using the catalog of TCR beta chain sequences. V and J gene assignment, in a later analysis, came from comparing TCR nucleotide sequences with IMGT/GENE-DB human TR gene sequences. In a later analysis, CDR3 sequences and most-parsimonious VDJ recombination scenarios were assigned using the TCRdist pipeline. A later analysis defined each TCR beta chain by its CDR3 amino acid sequence plus V-gene family, and excluded reads lacking a unique V-gene family. In a later analysis, 450 to 600 highly shared, low-generation-probability nucleotide sequences were removed to address suspected cross-contamination and a sequencing artifact. A later analysis calculated a clonal expansion index for each public chain from normalized within-repertoire ranks of inferred template counts. In a later analysis, generation probabilities were computed with a VDJ recombination model fitted to out-of-frame rearrangements, and the resulting probabilities were checked against IGoR. Hypergeometric tests were used in a later analysis to score TCR-TCR, TCR-HLA and TCR-CMV co-occurrence, with a repertoire-size bias correction applied to the TCR pairs. In a later analysis, false discovery rates were estimated by permuting HLA or CMV assignments 20 times. In a later analysis, co-occurring TCRs were grouped using DBSCAN, with TCRdist sequence similarity added in when clustering inside HLA-allele-positive subsets. For co-occurrence clustering, repertoires with fewer than 30,000 or more than 120,000 public chains were excluded, along with about five repertoires with anomalous nucleotide sharing. The source is immuneACCESS, and TCRdb retained only in-frame sequences with V and J called. Part of the clones is not carried over; for the studies checked, unresolved V genes explain less than half of this, and the remainder is unexplained. The DNA gave D and trimming, while V, J and clone size come from that table. The sample data list about 170,000 clones, and approximately 85% of these were observed just once. About 2.5% of the sample belongs to the ten largest clones.

Turning to this clone: What this receptor recognizes is not known. The sample holds no much larger clone one base away, and base qualities are not on file.

The cohort comprised some 700 healthy bone marrow donors. At the time of sampling, all cohort members were nominally healthy, though unrecorded immune exposures were likely present. The donor tested CMV seropositive and was one of the 289 seropositive cohort members. A peripheral blood sample was collected from each donor, and TCR beta sequencing was performed on peripheral blood mononuclear cells. The Qiagen DNeasy Blood Extraction Kit was used to extract genomic DNA from the blood cell samples. This TCR came from a man aged 30 to 45 in good health and CMV-seropositive. The V and J genes are TRBV5-4 and TRBJ2-7; 12 central bases correspond to TRBD2. The sequencing sample was made of PBMCs. The DNA is as follows: TGTGCCAGCAGCCAGACTAGCGGGAGTGAATACGAGCAGTACTTC. This encodes CASSQTSGSEYEQYF.